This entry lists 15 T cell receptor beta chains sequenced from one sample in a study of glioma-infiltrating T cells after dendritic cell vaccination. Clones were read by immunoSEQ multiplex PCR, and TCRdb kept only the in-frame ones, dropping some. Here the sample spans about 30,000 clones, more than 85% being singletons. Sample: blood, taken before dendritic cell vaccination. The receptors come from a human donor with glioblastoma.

The CDR3 sequence is CASQGNQGRTIYF. The CDR3 coding sequence is TGCGCCAGCCAGGGTAACCAGGGCCGGACCATATATTTT. This chain joins TRBV10-1 and TRBJ1-3; a possible D gene is TRBD1 (5 bases). CDR1 and CDR2 (germline): WNHNN, SYGVQD (reference sequence). The CDR3 sequence is 13 residues long. Trimming removed 8 bases from V and 10 bases from J, with 18 bases in between.

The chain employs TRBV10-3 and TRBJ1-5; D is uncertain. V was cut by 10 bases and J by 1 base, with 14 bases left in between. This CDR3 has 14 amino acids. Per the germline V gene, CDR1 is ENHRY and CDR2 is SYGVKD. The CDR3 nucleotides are TGTGCCACCCTATCGGGAGGCAGCAATCAGCCCCAGCATTTT. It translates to CATLSGGSNQPQHF.

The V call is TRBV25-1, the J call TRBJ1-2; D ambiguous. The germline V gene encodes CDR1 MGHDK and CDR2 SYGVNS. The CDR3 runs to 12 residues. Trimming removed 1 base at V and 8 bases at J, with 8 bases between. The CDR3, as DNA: TGTGCCAGCAGTGAATTTTTGAGGGGCTACACCTTC. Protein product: CASSEFLRGYTF.

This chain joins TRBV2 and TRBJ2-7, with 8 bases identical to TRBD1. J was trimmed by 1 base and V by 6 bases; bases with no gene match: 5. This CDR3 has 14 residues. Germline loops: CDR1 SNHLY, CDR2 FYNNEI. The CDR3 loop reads CASRAQGDSYEQYF. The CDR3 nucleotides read TGTGCCAGCAGAGCACAGGGGGATTCCTACGAGCAGTACTTC. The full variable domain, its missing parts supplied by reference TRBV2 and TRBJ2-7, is EPEVTQTPSHQVTQMGQEVILRCVPISNHLYFYWYRQILGQKVEFLVSFYNNEISEKSEIFDDQFSVERPDGSNFTLKIRSTKLEDSAMYFCASRAQGDSYEQYFGPGTRLTVT.

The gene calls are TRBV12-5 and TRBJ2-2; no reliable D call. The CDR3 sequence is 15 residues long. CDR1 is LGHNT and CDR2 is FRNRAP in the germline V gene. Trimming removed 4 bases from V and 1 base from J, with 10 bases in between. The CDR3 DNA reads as TGTGCTAGTGGTTCGGTCGTCTTGAACACCGGGGAGCTGTTTTTT. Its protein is CASGSVVLNTGELFF.

CDR3: CASSVGGRGPDTQYF. Here the CDR3 DNA reads TGCGCCAGCAGCGTTGGGGGCAGGGGGCCAGATACGCAGTATTTT. The chain recombines TRBV5-1 with TRBJ2-3, with TRBD1 matching over 8 bases. Per the germline V gene, CDR1 is SGHRS and CDR2 is YFSETQ. Germline trimming cut 4 bases from V and 4 bases from J; bases unmatched to any gene: 8. This CDR3 region has 15 residues.

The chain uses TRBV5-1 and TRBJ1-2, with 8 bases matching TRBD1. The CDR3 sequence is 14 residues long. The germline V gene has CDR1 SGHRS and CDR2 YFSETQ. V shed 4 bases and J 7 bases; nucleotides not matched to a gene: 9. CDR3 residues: CASSIDRGWVGYTF. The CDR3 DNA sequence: TGCGCCAGCAGCATCGACAGGGGATGGGTTGGCTACACCTTC.

The CDR3 loop reads CASSYSIDGTGELFF. CDR3 bases: TGTGCCAGCAGTTACTCGATAGACGGGACCGGGGAGCTGTTTTTT. The chain links TRBV6-5 to TRBJ2-2; no clear D gene. This CDR3 comprises 15 residues. The V gene lost 0 bases and the J gene lost 5 bases, with 10 bases spanning the gap. The germline gives CDR1 MNHEY, CDR2 SVGAGI.

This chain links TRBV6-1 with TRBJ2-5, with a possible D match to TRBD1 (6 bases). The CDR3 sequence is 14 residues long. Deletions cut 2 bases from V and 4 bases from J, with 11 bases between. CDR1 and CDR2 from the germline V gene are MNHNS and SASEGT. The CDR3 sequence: CASSEHRVRETQYF. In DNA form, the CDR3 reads TGTGCCAGCAGTGAACACAGGGTCAGAGAGACCCAGTACTTC.

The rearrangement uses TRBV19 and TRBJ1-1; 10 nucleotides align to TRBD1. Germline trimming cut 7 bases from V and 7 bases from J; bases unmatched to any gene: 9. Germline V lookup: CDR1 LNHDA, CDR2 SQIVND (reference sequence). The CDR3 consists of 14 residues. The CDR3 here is CASISPGQGHEAFF. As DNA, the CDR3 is TGTGCCAGTATCTCTCCGGGACAGGGGCATGAAGCTTTCTTT.

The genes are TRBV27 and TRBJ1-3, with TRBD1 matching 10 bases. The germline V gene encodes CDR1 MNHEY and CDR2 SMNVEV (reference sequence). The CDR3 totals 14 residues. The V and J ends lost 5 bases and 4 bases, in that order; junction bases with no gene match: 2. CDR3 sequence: CASSKTGGGNTIYF. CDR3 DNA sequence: TGTGCCAGCAGTAAGACAGGGGGCGGAAACACCATATATTTT.

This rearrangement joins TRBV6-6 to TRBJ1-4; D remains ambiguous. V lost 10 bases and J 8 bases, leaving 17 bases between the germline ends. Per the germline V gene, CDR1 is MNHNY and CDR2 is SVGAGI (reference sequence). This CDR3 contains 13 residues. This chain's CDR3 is CATYAGRGEKLFF. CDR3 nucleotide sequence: TGTGCCACCTACGCGGGAAGAGGGGAAAAACTGTTTTTT.

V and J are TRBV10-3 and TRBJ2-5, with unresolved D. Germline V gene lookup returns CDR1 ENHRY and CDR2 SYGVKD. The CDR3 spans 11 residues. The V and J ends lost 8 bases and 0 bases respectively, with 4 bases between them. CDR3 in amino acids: CAIADQETQYF. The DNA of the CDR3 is TGTGCCATCGCGGACCAAGAGACCCAGTACTTC.

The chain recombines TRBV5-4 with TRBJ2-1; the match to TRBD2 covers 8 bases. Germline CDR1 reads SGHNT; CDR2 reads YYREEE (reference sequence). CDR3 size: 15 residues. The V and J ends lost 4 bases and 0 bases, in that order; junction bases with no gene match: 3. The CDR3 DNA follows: TGTGCCAGCAGCGAGACTAGCGACTCCTACAATGAGCAGTTCTTC. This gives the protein CASSETSDSYNEQFF.

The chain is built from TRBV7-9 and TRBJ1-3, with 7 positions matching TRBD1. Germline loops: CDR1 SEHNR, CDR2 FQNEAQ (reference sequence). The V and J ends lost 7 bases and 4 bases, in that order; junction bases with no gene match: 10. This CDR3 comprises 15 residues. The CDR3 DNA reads TGTGCCAGCACTCTAGTACAGGGGAGAGGAAACACCATATATTTT. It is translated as CASTLVQGRGNTIYF.